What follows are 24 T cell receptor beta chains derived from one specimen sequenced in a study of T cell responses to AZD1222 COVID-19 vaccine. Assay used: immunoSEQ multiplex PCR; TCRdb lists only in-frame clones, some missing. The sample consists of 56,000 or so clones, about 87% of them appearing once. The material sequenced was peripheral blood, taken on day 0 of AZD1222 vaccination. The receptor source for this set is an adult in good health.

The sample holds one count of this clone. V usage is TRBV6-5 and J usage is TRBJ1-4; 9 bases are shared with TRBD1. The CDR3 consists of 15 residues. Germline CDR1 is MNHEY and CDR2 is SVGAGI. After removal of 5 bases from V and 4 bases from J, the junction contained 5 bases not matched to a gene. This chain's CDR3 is CASSQGTGLNEKLFF. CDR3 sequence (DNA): TGTGCCAGCAGTCAGGGGACAGGGCTTAATGAAAAACTGTTTTTT.

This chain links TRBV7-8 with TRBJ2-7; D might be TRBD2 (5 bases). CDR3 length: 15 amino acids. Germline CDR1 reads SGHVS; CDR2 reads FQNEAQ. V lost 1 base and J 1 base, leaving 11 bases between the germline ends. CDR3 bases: TGTGCCAGCAGCTTAGTAGAGCGGAGATCCTACGAGCAGTACTTC. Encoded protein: CASSLVERRSYEQYF. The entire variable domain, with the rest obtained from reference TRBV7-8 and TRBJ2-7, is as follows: GAGVSQSPRYKVAKRGQDVALRCDPISGHVSLFWYQQALGQGPEFLTYFQNEAQLDKSGLPSDRFFAERPEGSVSTLKIQRTQQEDSAVYLCASSLVERRSYEQYFGPGTRLTVT.

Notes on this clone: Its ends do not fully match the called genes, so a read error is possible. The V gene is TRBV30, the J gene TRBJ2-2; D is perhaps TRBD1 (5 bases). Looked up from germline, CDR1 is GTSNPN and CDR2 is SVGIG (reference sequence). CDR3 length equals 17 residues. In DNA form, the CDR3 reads TGTGCCTGGAGGCCCTCAACCCGGTCAGGGAACACCTGGGAGCTGTTTTTT. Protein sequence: CAWRPSTRSGNTWELFF.

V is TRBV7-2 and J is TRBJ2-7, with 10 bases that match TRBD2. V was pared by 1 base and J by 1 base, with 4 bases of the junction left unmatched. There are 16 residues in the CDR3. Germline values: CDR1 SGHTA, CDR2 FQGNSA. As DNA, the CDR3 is TGTGCCAGCAGCTTAGGGTTTAGCGGGAGGTCCTACGAGCAGTACTTC. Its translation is CASSLGFSGRSYEQYF.

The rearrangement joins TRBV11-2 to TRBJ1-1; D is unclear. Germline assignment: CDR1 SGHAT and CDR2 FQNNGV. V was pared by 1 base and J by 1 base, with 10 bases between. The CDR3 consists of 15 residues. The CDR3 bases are TGTGCCAGCAGCTTAGTGAGCATAAAGAACACTGAAGCTTTCTTT. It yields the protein CASSLVSIKNTEAFF.

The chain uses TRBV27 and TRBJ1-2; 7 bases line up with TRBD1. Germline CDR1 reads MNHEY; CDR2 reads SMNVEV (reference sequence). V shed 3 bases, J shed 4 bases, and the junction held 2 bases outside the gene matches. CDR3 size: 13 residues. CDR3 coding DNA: TGTGCCAGCAGTTTGAAGGGGGCCTATGGCTACACCTTC. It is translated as CASSLKGAYGYTF.

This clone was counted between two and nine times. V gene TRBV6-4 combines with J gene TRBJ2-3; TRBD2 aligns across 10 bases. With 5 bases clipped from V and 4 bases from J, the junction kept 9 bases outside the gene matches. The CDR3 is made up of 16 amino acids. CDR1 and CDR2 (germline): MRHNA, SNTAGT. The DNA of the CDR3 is TGTGCCAGCAGTAACCAAGCGGGAGGGGTCCCAGATACGCAGTATTTT. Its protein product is CASSNQAGGVPDTQYF.

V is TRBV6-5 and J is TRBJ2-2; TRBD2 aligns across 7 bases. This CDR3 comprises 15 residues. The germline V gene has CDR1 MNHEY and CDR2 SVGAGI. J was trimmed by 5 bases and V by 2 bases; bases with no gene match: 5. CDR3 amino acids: CASSYGSGGTGELFF. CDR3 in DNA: TGTGCCAGCAGTTACGGATCGGGAGGAACCGGGGAGCTGTTTTTT.

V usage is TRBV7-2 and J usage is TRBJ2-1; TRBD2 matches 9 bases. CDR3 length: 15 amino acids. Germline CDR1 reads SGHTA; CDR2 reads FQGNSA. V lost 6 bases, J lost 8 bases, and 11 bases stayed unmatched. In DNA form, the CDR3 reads TGTGCCAGCAGACAAGGTAGCGGGAGTTCCGATGAGCAGTTCTTC. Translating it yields CASRQGSGSSDEQFF.

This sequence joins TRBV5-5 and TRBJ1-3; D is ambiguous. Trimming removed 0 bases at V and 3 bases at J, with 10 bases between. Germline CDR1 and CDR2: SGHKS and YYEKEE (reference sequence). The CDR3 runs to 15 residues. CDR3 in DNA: TGTGCCAGCAGCTTGGCCCCAGCCCATGGAAACACCATATATTTT. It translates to CASSLAPAHGNTIYF.

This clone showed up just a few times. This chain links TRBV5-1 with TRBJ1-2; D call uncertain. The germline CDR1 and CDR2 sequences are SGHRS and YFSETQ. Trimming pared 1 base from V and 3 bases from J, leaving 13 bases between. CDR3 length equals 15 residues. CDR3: CASSLMGSSDYGYTF. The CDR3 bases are TGCGCCAGCAGCTTGATGGGGTCTTCGGACTATGGCTACACCTTC.

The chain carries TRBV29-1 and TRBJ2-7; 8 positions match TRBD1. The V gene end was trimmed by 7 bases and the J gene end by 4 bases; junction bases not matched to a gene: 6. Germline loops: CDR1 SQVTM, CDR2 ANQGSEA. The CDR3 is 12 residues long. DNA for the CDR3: TGCAGCGCTAGACAGGGGCCGTACGAGCAGTACTTC. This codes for CSARQGPYEQYF.

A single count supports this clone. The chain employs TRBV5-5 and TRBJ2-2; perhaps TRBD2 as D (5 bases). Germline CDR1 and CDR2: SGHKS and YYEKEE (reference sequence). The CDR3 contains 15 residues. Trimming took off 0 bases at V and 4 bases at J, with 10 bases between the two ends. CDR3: CASSLVTDFTGELFF. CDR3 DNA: TGTGCCAGCAGCTTGGTGACGGACTTCACCGGGGAGCTGTTTTTT.

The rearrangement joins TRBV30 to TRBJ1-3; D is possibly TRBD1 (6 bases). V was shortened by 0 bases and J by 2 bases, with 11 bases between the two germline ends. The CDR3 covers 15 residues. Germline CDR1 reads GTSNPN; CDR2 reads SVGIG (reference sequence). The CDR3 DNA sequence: TGTGCCTGGAGTGTAGGGGGGGCCGCTGGAAACACCATATATTTT. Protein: CAWSVGGAAGNTIYF.

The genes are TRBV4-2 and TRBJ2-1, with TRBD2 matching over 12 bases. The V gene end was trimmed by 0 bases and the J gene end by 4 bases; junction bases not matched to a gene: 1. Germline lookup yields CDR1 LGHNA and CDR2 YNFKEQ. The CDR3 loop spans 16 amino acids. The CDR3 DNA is TGTGCCAGCAGCCAAGAAGGGACTAGCGGGTACAATGAGCAGTTCTTC. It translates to CASSQEGTSGYNEQFF.

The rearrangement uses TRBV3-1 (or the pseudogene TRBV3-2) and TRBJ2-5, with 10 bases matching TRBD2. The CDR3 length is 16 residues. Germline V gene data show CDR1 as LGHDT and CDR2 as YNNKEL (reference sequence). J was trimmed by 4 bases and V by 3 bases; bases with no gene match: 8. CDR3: CASSQSGTSEGETQYF. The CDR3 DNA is TGTGCCAGCAGCCAGTCCGGGACTAGCGAGGGAGAGACCCAGTACTTC.

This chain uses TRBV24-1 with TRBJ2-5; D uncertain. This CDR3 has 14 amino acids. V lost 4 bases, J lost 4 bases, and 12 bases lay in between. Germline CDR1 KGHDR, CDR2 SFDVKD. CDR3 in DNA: TGTGCCACCAGTGAAACTGACGGAAGAGAGACCCAGTACTTC. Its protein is CATSETDGRETQYF.

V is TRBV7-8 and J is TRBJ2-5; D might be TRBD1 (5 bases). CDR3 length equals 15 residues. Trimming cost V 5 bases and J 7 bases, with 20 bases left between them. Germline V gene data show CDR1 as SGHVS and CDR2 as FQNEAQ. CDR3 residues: CASSPAYRPLGTQYF. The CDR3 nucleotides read TGTGCCAGCAGCCCCGCCTACAGGCCCTTAGGGACCCAGTACTTC. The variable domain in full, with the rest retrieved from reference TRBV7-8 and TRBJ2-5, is GAGVSQSPRYKVAKRGQDVALRCDPISGHVSLFWYQQALGQGPEFLTYFQNEAQLDKSGLPSDRFFAERPEGSVSTLKIQRTQQEDSAVYLCASSPAYRPLGTQYFGPGTRLLVL.

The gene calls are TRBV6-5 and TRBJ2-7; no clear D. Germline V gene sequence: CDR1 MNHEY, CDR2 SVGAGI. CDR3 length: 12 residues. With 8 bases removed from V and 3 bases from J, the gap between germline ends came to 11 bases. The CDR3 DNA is TGTGCCAGCCAAAAGAGTAGCTACGAGCAGTACTTC. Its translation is CASQKSSYEQYF.

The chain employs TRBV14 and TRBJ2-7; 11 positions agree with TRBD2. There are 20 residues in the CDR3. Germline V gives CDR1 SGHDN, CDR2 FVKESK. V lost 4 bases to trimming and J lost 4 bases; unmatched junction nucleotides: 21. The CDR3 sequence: CASSLQGGFSGRALGYEQYF. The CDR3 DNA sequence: TGTGCCAGCAGCCTACAAGGGGGTTTTAGCGGGAGGGCCCTCGGATACGAGCAGTACTTC.

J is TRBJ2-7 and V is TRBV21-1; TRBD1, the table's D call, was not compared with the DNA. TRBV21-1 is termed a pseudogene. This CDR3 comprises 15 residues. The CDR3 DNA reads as TGTGCCAGCAGCTCCGGACAGGGCGGCTCCTACGAGCAGTACTTC. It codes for CASSSGQGGSYEQYF.

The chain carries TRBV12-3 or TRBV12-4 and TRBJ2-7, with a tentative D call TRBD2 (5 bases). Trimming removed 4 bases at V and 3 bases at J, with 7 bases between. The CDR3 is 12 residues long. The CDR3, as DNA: TGTGCCAGCAGTTGGACTGGCTACGAGCAGTACTTC. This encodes CASSWTGYEQYF.

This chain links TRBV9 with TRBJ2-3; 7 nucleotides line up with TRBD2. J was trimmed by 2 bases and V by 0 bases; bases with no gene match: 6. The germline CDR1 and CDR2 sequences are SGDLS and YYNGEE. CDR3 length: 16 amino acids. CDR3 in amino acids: CASSVDGRSYTDTQYF. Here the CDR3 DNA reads TGTGCCAGCAGCGTAGACGGGAGGTCCTACACAGATACGCAGTATTTT.

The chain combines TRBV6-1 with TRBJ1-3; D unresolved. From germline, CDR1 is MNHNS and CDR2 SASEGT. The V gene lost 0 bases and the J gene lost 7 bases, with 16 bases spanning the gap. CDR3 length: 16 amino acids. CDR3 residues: CASSEALGASTNTIYF. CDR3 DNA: TGTGCCAGCAGTGAAGCGCTTGGTGCGTCTACTAACACCATATATTTT.